Listed here are 32 T cell receptor beta chains from one sample, sequenced in a study of blood T cells in healthy people across ages. PCR was performed a second time for about 6 to 11 cycles using a sample-barcoded 5' primer and a J-beta primer mix. TCRdb called the 5' RACE reads again in MiXCR, with one record for every CDR3 protein. Here the sample spans roughly 550,000 distinct CDR3 sequences, around 24% being singletons. In addition, the sample was reused for a study of T cells of mothers and their children.

Source material: blood. All receptors derive from a boy between 10 and 17 years old in good health.

This clonotype was counted ten times or more. In DNA form, the CDR3 reads TGTGCCACCAGTGACGCCTCCTACAATGAGCAGTTCTTC. This sequence encodes CATSDASYNEQFF. The chain couples TRBV24-1 to TRBJ2-1, with no clear D. CDR3 length: 13 residues. V was pared by 4 bases and J by 0 bases, with 3 bases between. Germline-derived CDR1 and CDR2 are KGHDR and SFDVKD.

The chain couples TRBV19 to TRBJ1-3; the D is unclear. Germline V lookup: CDR1 LNHDA, CDR2 SQIVND (reference sequence). Trimming pared 9 bases from V and 0 bases from J, leaving 12 bases between. CDR3 size: 14 residues. CDR3 coding DNA: TGTGCCAGCACCAACGGATACTCTGGAAACACCATATATTTT. This codes for CASTNGYSGNTIYF. The entire variable domain, with the rest obtained from reference TRBV19 and TRBJ1-3, is as follows: DGGITQSPKYLFRKEGQNVTLSCEQNLNHDAMYWYRQDPGQGLRLIYYSQIVNDFQKGDIAEGYSVSREKKESFPLTVTSAQKNPTAFYLCASTNGYSGNTIYFGEGSWLTVV.

This clonotype was seen a few times. The rearrangement links TRBV4-1 to TRBJ2-1, with 10 bases matching TRBD2. Trimming took 4 bases from V and 4 from J; bases not matched to a gene: 7. Germline assignment: CDR1 MGHRA and CDR2 YSYEKL. The CDR3 has 16 residues. The CDR3 loop reads CASSLLAGGRYNEQFF. DNA for the CDR3: TGCGCCAGCAGCCTCTTAGCGGGAGGCCGGTACAATGAGCAGTTCTTC.

This clonotype turned up a few times. This rearrangement joins TRBV20-1 to TRBJ2-7, with D possibly TRBD1 on 5 matching bases. TRBJ2-1 matches the DNA end more closely, so the J call is doubtful. Germline V gene lookup returns CDR1 DFQATT and CDR2 SNEGSKA (reference sequence). The CDR3 sequence is 16 residues long. CDR3 protein: CSARDETGRNYNEQFF. Here the CDR3 DNA reads TGCAGTGCTAGAGATGAAACAGGTCGGAACTACAATGAGCAGTTCTTC.

V and J are TRBV28 and TRBJ2-7, with 8 positions matching TRBD1. The J segment lost 2 bases and the V segment lost 4 bases, leaving 25 bases of the junction unmatched. CDR1 and CDR2 (germline): MDHEN, SYDVKM. The CDR3 length is 21 residues. This chain's CDR3 is CASSSLTWTGQKALVPYEQYF. The CDR3 nucleotides read TGTGCCAGCAGTTCACTAACCTGGACAGGGCAAAAAGCCCTAGTTCCCTACGAGCAGTACTTC.

Note on this clonotype: Germline and junction disagree at one end, which may indicate a read error. V and J are TRBV12-3 or TRBV12-4 and TRBJ2-7, with a tentative D call TRBD2 (5 bases). This CDR3 has 12 amino acids. The CDR3 spells CASSQPDALRVF. CDR3 coding DNA: TGTGCCAGCAGTCAGCCGGACGCCCTGAGGGTCTTC.

This clonotype was detected a few times. The V call is TRBV5-1, the J call TRBJ2-1; D is unclear. Germline V lookup: CDR1 SGHRS, CDR2 YFSETQ. The CDR3 is 13 residues long. V lost 1 base to trimming and J lost 8 bases, with 10 bases between them. CDR3 DNA: TGCGCCAGCAGCTTGTTAGGGTTCGATGAGCAGTTCTTC. Translated: CASSLLGFDEQFF.

This clonotype appeared a few times. The rearrangement joins TRBV20-1 to TRBJ1-4; D possibly corresponds to TRBD1 (5 bases). CDR1 DFQATT and CDR2 SNEGSKA come from the germline V gene (reference sequence). The CDR3 length is 18 residues. V gave up 6 bases and J gave up 0 bases, with 23 bases separating them. CDR3 in DNA: TGCAGTGCAGATACGGGACTGATGATGGGGGCAACTAATGAAAAACTGTTTTTT. This codes for CSADTGLMMGATNEKLFF.

This clonotype was detected a few times. V gene TRBV4-3 combines with J gene TRBJ1-2; D is unresolved. The CDR3 has 15 residues. Germline CDR1 reads LGHNA; CDR2 reads YSLEER. Trimming took 0 bases from V and 4 from J, leaving 12 bases between them. The CDR3 sequence is CASSQELTVGYGYTF. CDR3 DNA: TGCGCCAGCAGCCAAGAACTCACGGTGGGCTATGGCTACACCTTC.

V is TRBV7-2 and J is TRBJ1-6; no firm D call. The CDR3 contains 13 residues. Between the trimmed V and J ends, which lost 3 bases and 9 bases, there was a span of 9 bases. Germline V CDR1 and CDR2: SGHTA, FQGNSA. The CDR3 spells CASSFQLVSPLHF. The CDR3 DNA is TGTGCCAGCAGCTTTCAGTTGGTTTCACCCCTCCACTTT.

The CDR3 protein is CASSPQMSTGGTEAFF. The CDR3 region has the DNA TGTGCCAGCAGTCCCCAGATGTCGACAGGGGGCACTGAAGCTTTCTTT. The chain employs TRBV25-1 and TRBJ1-1; 9 nucleotides line up with TRBD1. CDR1 is MGHDK, CDR2 SYGVNS, per germline. V lost 5 bases to trimming and J lost 4 bases; unmatched junction nucleotides: 11. The CDR3 has 16 amino acids.

This clonotype appeared many times. The V gene is TRBV27, the J gene TRBJ2-7; tentative D call: TRBD2 (6 bases). Trimming removed 6 bases from V and 2 bases from J, with 11 bases in between. The germline CDR1 and CDR2 sequences are MNHEY and SMNVEV (reference sequence). CDR3 length: 13 residues. The CDR3 coding sequence is TGTGCCAGCAGCTTAAGCGGGCCCTACGAGCAGTACTTC. Translating it yields CASSLSGPYEQYF.

V usage is TRBV7-3 and J usage is TRBJ2-1, with TRBD1 matching 9 bases. The J call may be wrong; the DNA end is better matched by TRBJ2-7. This CDR3 has 15 residues. The germline CDR1 and CDR2 sequences are SGHTA and FQGTGA. This CDR3 is CASSLMGQGLSEQYF. DNA for the CDR3: TGTGCCAGCAGCTTAATGGGACAGGGCTTAAGCGAGCAGTACTTC.

The CDR3: CASEGQGINEQFF. CDR3 bases: TGTGCTAGCGAGGGACAGGGTATTAATGAGCAGTTCTTC. This sequence joins TRBV12-5 and TRBJ2-1, with TRBD1 matching 9 bases. J lost 7 bases, V lost 9 bases, and 7 bases had no gene match. Germline CDR1 and CDR2: LGHNT and FRNRAP. The CDR3 covers 13 residues. The variable domain in full, completed from reference TRBV12-5 and TRBJ2-1, reads DARVTQTPRHKVTEMGQEVTMRCQPILGHNTVFWYRQTMMQGLELLAYFRNRAPLDDSGMPKDRFSAEMPDATLATLKIQPSEPRDSAVYFCASEGQGINEQFFGPGTRLTVL.

The chain uses TRBV3-1 and TRBJ1-1; TRBD1 might be the D (5 bases). Trimming took 3 bases from V and 7 from J, leaving 9 bases between them. Germline V CDR1 and CDR2: LGHDT, YNNKEL (reference sequence). The CDR3 is made up of 12 amino acids. CDR3 loop: CASSQSGHEAFF. The DNA for the CDR3 is TGTGCCAGCAGCCAGAGCGGACATGAAGCTTTCTTT.

The rearrangement joins TRBV12-3 or TRBV12-4 to TRBJ2-5; a weak D match, TRBD2 (6 bases). V lost 6 bases to trimming and J lost 5 bases, with 13 bases between them. This CDR3 is built from 13 residues. This CDR3 is CASRRDAWETQYF. The CDR3 DNA reads TGTGCCAGCAGGCGGGACGCGTGGGAGACCCAGTACTTC.

A note on this clonotype: An end of the junction differs from the germline gene, which may be a read error. CDR3 DNA sequence: TGCAGTGCTAGAGATTTCCGGGGGGATAGCAATCAGCCCCGGCATTTT. Amino acids: CSARDFRGDSNQPRHF. The chain uses TRBV20-1 and TRBJ1-5, with D perhaps matching TRBD1 (5 bases). The germline V gene encodes CDR1 DFQATT and CDR2 SNEGSKA (reference sequence). The CDR3 runs 16 residues.

This clonotype was seen a single time. The chain has TRBV7-8 and TRBJ2-5; no clear D gene. The J call may be faulty, since TRBJ2-1 better matches the DNA end. The CDR3 has 13 residues. CDR1 SGHVS and CDR2 FQNEAQ come from the germline V gene. CDR3 nucleotide sequence: TGTGCCAGCAGCTTGGTTTCCCACGATGAGCAGTTCTTC. Protein sequence: CASSLVSHDEQFF.

J is TRBJ1-2 and V is TRBV19; maybe TRBD1 (5 bases). The germline V gene has CDR1 LNHDA and CDR2 SQIVND (reference sequence). The CDR3 sequence is 14 residues long. Trimming left V 3 bases short and J 4 bases short, with 12 bases between. For the CDR3, the DNA is TGTGCCAGTAGTATGCGGGGGAGCAGCTATGGCTACACCTTC. Translating it yields CASSMRGSSYGYTF.

This rearrangement joins TRBV5-6 to TRBJ1-3, with D unclear. CDR3 size: 16 residues. The V end lost 2 bases, the J end lost 0 bases, and 12 bases lay between the germline ends. Germline V gene lookup returns CDR1 SGHDT and CDR2 YYEEEE. CDR3 in DNA: TGTGCCAGCAGCTTATTTGACAACCTCTCTGGAAACACCATATATTTT. This translates into CASSLFDNLSGNTIYF.

There are a few counts of this clonotype. This chain connects TRBV29-1 to TRBJ1-1, with D uncertain. This CDR3 has 12 residues. V was clipped by 6 bases and J by 0 bases, with 8 bases between them. CDR1 is SQVTM, CDR2 ANQGSEA, per germline. This chain's CDR3 is CSVPRVNTEAFF. The DNA of the CDR3 is TGCAGCGTCCCCAGAGTGAACACTGAAGCTTTCTTT.

This clonotype was seen a handful of times. The rearrangement links TRBV13 to TRBJ2-7; 8 bases map to TRBD1. The CDR3 covers 14 residues. Germline V gene lookup returns CDR1 PRHDT and CDR2 FYEKMQ (reference sequence). V was pared by 10 bases and J by 3 bases, with 11 bases of the junction left unmatched. For the CDR3, the DNA is TGTGCCACCCAAGGACAGGGCAGAAACTACGAGCAGTACTTC. The encoded protein is CATQGQGRNYEQYF. The complete variable domain, with remaining parts taken from reference TRBV13 and TRBJ2-7, reads AAGVIQSPRHLIKEKRETATLKCYPIPRHDTVYWYQQGPGQDPQFLISFYEKMQSDKGSIPDRFSAQQFSDYHSELNMSSLELGDSALYFCATQGQGRNYEQYFGPGTRLTVT.

This clonotype showed up just a few times. This chain links TRBV20-1 with TRBJ2-4, with a weak D call TRBD2 (6 bases). CDR3 size: 13 residues. CDR1 and CDR2 from the germline V gene are DFQATT and SNEGSKA (reference sequence). The V and J ends lost 8 bases and 6 bases respectively, with 17 bases between them. Here the CDR3 DNA reads TGCAGTACAACCGCGATGGGGGGAAACATTCAGTACTTC. Translation gives CSTTAMGGNIQYF.

This chain joins TRBV7-2 and TRBJ1-1; D remains ambiguous. The CDR3 spans 13 residues. The germline V gene encodes CDR1 SGHTA and CDR2 FQGNSA. CDR3 region: CVTLLGLGTEAFF. For the CDR3, the DNA is TGTGTCACCCTCTTAGGACTGGGCACTGAAGCTTTCTTT.

This clonotype was recorded a few times. The chain combines TRBV24-1 with TRBJ2-5; TRBD1 aligns across 7 bases. V was clipped by 3 bases and J by 5 bases; unmatched bases: 5. The CDR3 sequence is 14 residues long. Germline values: CDR1 KGHDR, CDR2 SFDVKD. CDR3 coding DNA: TGTGCCACCAGTGATCCCGACAGGGTTGAGACCCAGTACTTC. Amino acids: CATSDPDRVETQYF.

This chain links TRBV6-2 or TRBV6-3 with TRBJ1-1, with D uncertain. Germline CDR1 reads MNHEY; CDR2 reads SVGEGT. The CDR3 is 14 residues long. V lost 5 bases, J lost 3 bases, and 13 bases lay in between. The CDR3 sequence: CASSMDAAYTEAFF. The CDR3 DNA sequence: TGTGCCAGCAGTATGGACGCCGCCTACACTGAAGCTTTCTTT.

This clonotype was detected a few times. The genes are TRBV6-2 or TRBV6-3 and TRBJ2-2, with TRBD1 matching 9 bases. Trimming took 10 bases from V and 5 from J; bases not matched to a gene: 14. Germline-derived CDR1 and CDR2 are MNHEY and SVGEGT. The CDR3 length is 16 residues. The CDR3 loop reads CATLVLTGGVTGELFF. CDR3 bases: TGTGCCACCCTTGTCTTAACAGGGGGCGTAACCGGGGAGCTGTTTTTT.

This clonotype has only a few counts. The V call is TRBV7-2, the J call TRBJ1-6, with 7 bases matching TRBD1. Germline assignment: CDR1 SGHTA and CDR2 FQGNSA. The CDR3 consists of 16 residues. Losses at the gene ends were 5 bases for V and 2 bases for J; bases not matched to a gene: 6. The CDR3 sequence: CASSPDRVAYNSPLHF. For the CDR3, the DNA is TGTGCCAGCAGCCCCGACAGGGTCGCCTATAATTCACCCCTCCACTTT.

CDR3 region: CASSSLADFRETQYF. CDR3 in DNA: TGTGCCAGCAGTTCCCTAGCGGACTTCCGAGAGACCCAGTACTTC. The rearrangement joins TRBV27 to TRBJ2-5; 7 bases are shared with TRBD2. Trimming at V came to 4 bases and at J to 4 bases, leaving 9 bases not matched to a gene. In germline, CDR1 is MNHEY, CDR2 SMNVEV (reference sequence). This CDR3 comprises 15 residues.

The table lists this clonotype with a few counts. V usage is TRBV9 and J usage is TRBJ2-6, with D tentatively TRBD1 (5 bases). This CDR3 is built from 15 residues. Germline CDR1 and CDR2: SGDLS and YYNGEE. V was pared by 5 bases and J by 4 bases, with 13 bases between. The CDR3 spells CASSPQGEGANVLTF. CDR3 DNA: TGTGCCAGCAGTCCCCAGGGTGAGGGGGCCAACGTCCTGACTTTC.

This sequence joins TRBV19 and TRBJ1-1, with D unresolved. This CDR3 contains 14 residues. Trimming removed 3 bases from V and 1 base from J, with 9 bases in between. Germline-derived CDR1 and CDR2 are LNHDA and SQIVND (reference sequence). CDR3 sequence reads: CASSINWKNTEAFF. The CDR3 nucleotides are TGTGCCAGTAGTATTAATTGGAAGAACACTGAAGCTTTCTTT.

The V gene is TRBV29-1, the J gene TRBJ1-2; D is ambiguous. Trimming took off 0 bases at V and 5 bases at J, with 19 bases between the two ends. The CDR3 consists of 16 residues. Germline-derived CDR1 and CDR2 are SQVTM and ANQGSEA. CDR3 sequence (DNA): TGCAGCGTTGAAGACAACGACGGACCAACCCCTTATGGCTACACCTTC. Translating it yields CSVEDNDGPTPYGYTF.